The 29 T cell receptor beta chains given below trace back to one sample, sequenced in a study of shared clonotypes between healthy human individuals (dated by TCRdb to the early 2020s). The library was prepared using the immunoSEQ multiplex PCR assay. TCRdb mirrors the immuneACCESS table, restricted to in-frame sequences. Some clones are absent from its copies; in checked studies, under half trace to an unresolved V gene, and the reason for the others is unknown. For this sample there are about 2.4 million clones; approximately 94% appear just once. The top ten clonotypes cover about 0.39% of the sample. The sequenced material came from naive CD4+ T cells from PBMCs. Read against the paper, the sample's cell subset or site label means: CD45RA+ positively selected. Source of these receptors: a man in his late teens or twenties in good health. Some clones in this sample may be carry-over from other donors' samples.

The chain uses TRBV6-5 and TRBJ1-4, with 7 bases that match TRBD1. Germline lookup yields CDR1 MNHEY and CDR2 SVGAGI. This CDR3 has 15 amino acids. J gave up 5 bases and V 1 base, and 4 bases lay outside the gene matches. CDR3 nucleotide sequence: TGTGCCAGCAGTTACTTAGGGGACAGAAATGAAAAACTGTTTTTT. Translation: CASSYLGDRNEKLFF.

V gene TRBV30 combines with J gene TRBJ2-7; D may be TRBD2 (5 bases). Germline V gene lookup returns CDR1 GTSNPN and CDR2 SVGIG (reference sequence). There are 13 residues in the CDR3. V was trimmed by 5 bases and J by 4 bases, leaving 15 bases between them. This CDR3 reads CAWALRGYYEQYF. CDR3 DNA: TGTGCCTGGGCGTTACGGGGATATTACGAGCAGTACTTC. Based on the CDR3 plus reference TRBV30 and TRBJ2-7, the full variable domain is SQTIHQWPATLVQPVGSPLSLECTVEGTSNPNLYWYRQAAGRGLQLLFYSVGIGQISSEVPQNLSASRPQDRQFILSSKKLLLSDSGFYLCAWALRGYYEQYFGPGTRLTVT.

This clone has just one count. The J gene is TRBJ1-5, the V gene TRBV28; 8 nucleotides match TRBD1. The germline CDR1 and CDR2 sequences are MDHEN and SYDVKM. J lost 7 bases, V lost 8 bases, and 10 bases had no gene match. The CDR3 totals 14 residues. The CDR3 DNA is TGTGCCAGCCTAGACAGGGGTGGCGGGCAGCCCCAGCATTTT. It specifies CASLDRGGGQPQHF.

The genes are TRBV10-3 and TRBJ2-5, with 7 bases fitting TRBD2. The germline V gene has CDR1 ENHRY and CDR2 SYGVKD. Trimming cost V 4 bases and J 1 base; bases outside gene matches: 6. The CDR3 runs to 15 residues. The CDR3: CAISALGGSQETQYF. The CDR3 nucleotides are TGTGCCATCAGTGCGTTAGGCGGGAGCCAAGAGACCCAGTACTTC.

This chain joins TRBV10-3 and TRBJ2-3, with TRBD2 identical over 14 bases. Per the germline V gene, CDR1 is ENHRY and CDR2 is SYGVKD. The ends lost 8 bases at V and 3 bases at J; junction bases unmatched: 4. The CDR3 covers 15 residues. The CDR3 loop reads CAIGTSGSRTDTQYF. The CDR3 nucleotides read TGTGCCATCGGGACTAGCGGGAGTAGAACAGATACGCAGTATTTT.

This clone was seen only a few times. V is TRBV7-2 and J is TRBJ1-5; D gene ambiguous. This CDR3 has 13 residues. CDR1 SGHTA and CDR2 FQGNSA come from the germline V gene. With 4 bases removed from V and 9 bases from J, the gap between germline ends came to 13 bases. CDR3 DNA sequence: TGTGCCAGCAGCTCGGAGACGGCGGGGCCCCAGCATTTT. This translates into CASSSETAGPQHF.

The chain uses TRBV6-1 and TRBJ2-1; D is undetermined. Trimming stripped 0 bases from V and 3 bases from J, with 12 bases between. Germline V gene lookup returns CDR1 MNHNS and CDR2 SASEGT. The CDR3 totals 16 residues. The CDR3 loop reads CASSEAGERVYNEQFF. CDR3 DNA: TGTGCCAGCAGTGAAGCTGGCGAACGGGTCTACAATGAGCAGTTCTTC.

The chain combines TRBV28 with TRBJ2-3; the match to TRBD2 covers 7 bases. This CDR3 has 18 amino acids. V shed 2 bases and J 5 bases; nucleotides not matched to a gene: 16. Germline CDR1 MDHEN, CDR2 SYDVKM. The CDR3 DNA follows: TGTGCCAGCAGTTTAGTATGGGGAGGCGGGAGCTCAGGAGATACGCAGTATTTT. It is translated as CASSLVWGGGSSGDTQYF.

This sequence joins TRBV18 and TRBJ2-4, with 12 bases that match TRBD2. The V segment lost 4 bases and the J segment 7 bases; nucleotides outside the gene matches: 5. CDR3 size: 15 residues. Per germline, CDR1 KGHSH and CDR2 LQKENI. In DNA, the CDR3 is TGTGCCAGCTCACAAACGACTAGCGGGAGTAACATTCAGTACTTC. Amino acids: CASSQTTSGSNIQYF.

The V gene is TRBV6-1, the J gene TRBJ2-3; TRBD2 aligns across 7 bases. CDR1 and CDR2 from the germline V gene are MNHNS and SASEGT. Trimming removed 1 base from V and 7 bases from J; junction bases left unmatched: 2. The CDR3 runs 13 residues. CDR3 sequence reads: CASSEVGGHTQYF. The DNA for the CDR3 is TGTGCCAGCAGTGAAGTGGGAGGGCATACGCAGTATTTT.

The chain uses TRBV4-1 and TRBJ2-5, with D maybe TRBD1 (6 bases). Germline-derived CDR1 and CDR2 are MGHRA and YSYEKL. The CDR3 has 15 residues. The V gene lost 4 bases and the J gene lost 2 bases, with 14 bases spanning the gap. CDR3 loop: CASSRERTVQETQYF. CDR3 nucleotide sequence: TGCGCCAGCAGCCGGGAGAGGACAGTTCAAGAGACCCAGTACTTC.

The chain links TRBV28 to TRBJ1-2, with 7 bases that match TRBD1. This CDR3 has 14 residues. V trimming: 4 bases; J trimming: 3 bases; junction bases outside the gene matches: 5. Germline-derived CDR1 and CDR2 are MDHEN and SYDVKM. The CDR3 spells CASSWTGRDYGYTF. The CDR3 nucleotides read TGTGCCAGCAGTTGGACAGGAAGGGACTATGGCTACACCTTC.

The genes are TRBV5-4 and TRBJ2-7; the D gene is possibly TRBD2 (6 bases). The germline gives CDR1 SGHNT, CDR2 YYREEE (reference sequence). The CDR3 loop spans 15 amino acids. V lost 2 bases and J 6 bases, leaving 18 bases between the germline ends. As DNA, the CDR3 is TGTGCCAGCAGCTTAGAGGTGGGGCGGGGTAGCGAGCAGTACTTC. Its protein product is CASSLEVGRGSEQYF.

This chain joins TRBV7-2 and TRBJ2-3; D is possibly TRBD2 (5 bases). Germline CDR1 is SGHTA and CDR2 is FQGNSA. The CDR3 runs 16 residues. V was clipped by 5 bases and J by 2 bases, with 17 bases between them. CDR3 region: CASSPATNHLTDTQYF. In nucleotides, the CDR3 is TGTGCCAGCAGCCCCGCGACTAACCACCTCACAGATACGCAGTATTTT.

This rearrangement joins TRBV1 to TRBJ1-2; TRBD1, as called in the table, went unchecked against the DNA. TRBV1 is reported as a pseudogene. This CDR3 is 16 amino acids long. CDR3 nucleotides: TGCACCAGCACTCTCAGGGGGATAAACCCCGACTATGGCTACACCTTC. Translating gives CTSTLRGINPDYGYTF.

The chain uses TRBV11-2 and TRBJ2-1; D perhaps matches TRBD1 (6 bases). Germline V gives CDR1 SGHAT, CDR2 FQNNGV. V was clipped by 3 bases and J by 8 bases, with 17 bases between them. The length of the CDR3 is 15 residues. The CDR3 sequence: CASSLKTGGYDEQFF. CDR3 in DNA: TGTGCCAGCAGCTTGAAGACAGGAGGTTACGATGAGCAGTTCTTC. Based on the CDR3 plus reference TRBV11-2 and TRBJ2-1, the full variable domain is EAGVAQSPRYKIIEKRQSVAFWCNPISGHATLYWYQQILGQGPKLLIQFQNNGVVDDSQLPKDRFSAERLKGVDSTLKIQPAKLEDSAVYLCASSLKTGGYDEQFFGPGTRLTVL.

The rearrangement joins TRBV29-1 to TRBJ2-1; TRBD2 aligns across 8 bases. This CDR3 is built from 12 residues. The V gene end was trimmed by 6 bases and the J gene end by 6 bases; junction bases not matched to a gene: 4. Per the germline V gene, CDR1 is SQVTM and CDR2 is ANQGSEA. This CDR3 is CSVKSGSNEQFF. Here the CDR3 DNA reads TGCAGCGTAAAAAGCGGGAGCAATGAGCAGTTCTTC.

The CDR3 DNA is TGTGCCAGCAGTTTTTCTGGGCCTACAGGAAGAAGAAATGAAAAACTGTTTTTT. It specifies CASSFSGPTGRRNEKLFF. The chain uses TRBV27 and TRBJ1-4; possible D gene TRBD1, 5 bases. CDR1 MNHEY and CDR2 SMNVEV come from the germline V gene (reference sequence). Trimming left V 3 bases short and J 5 bases short, with 22 bases between. This CDR3 spans 18 amino acids.

J is TRBJ1-2 and V is TRBV6-1, with D perhaps TRBD1 (6 bases). Trimming removed 4 bases from V and 4 bases from J, with 16 bases in between. The V gene's germline CDR1 is MNHNS and CDR2 SASEGT. CDR3 size: 15 residues. The CDR3 sequence: CASSGSGQPGYGYTF. The CDR3 DNA sequence: TGTGCCAGCAGTGGTTCAGGACAGCCTGGCTATGGCTACACCTTC.

The V gene is TRBV30, the J gene TRBJ2-5; D tentatively fits TRBD1 or TRBD2 (5 bases each). The CDR3 consists of 14 residues. CDR1 and CDR2 from the germline V gene are GTSNPN and SVGIG (reference sequence). V lost 0 bases and J lost 5, with 13 bases in between. CDR3 in amino acids: CAWSVGTMSETQYF. The CDR3 DNA sequence: TGTGCCTGGAGTGTAGGGACCATGTCGGAGACCCAGTACTTC.

This clone was detected a few times. The CDR3 sequence is CASTLSQGPNQPQHF. CDR3 DNA sequence: TGTGCCAGCACCCTATCCCAGGGGCCCAATCAGCCCCAGCATTTT. The chain is built from TRBV28 and TRBJ1-5, with a weak D call TRBD1 (6 bases). With 7 bases removed from V and 3 bases from J, the gap between germline ends came to 16 bases. The CDR3 totals 15 residues. Germline-derived CDR1 and CDR2 are MDHEN and SYDVKM. The full variable domain, completed using reference TRBV28 and TRBJ1-5, is DVKVTQSSRYLVKRTGEKVFLECVQDMDHENMFWYRQDPGLGLRLIYFSYDVKMKEKGDIPEGYSVSREKKERFSLILESASTNQTSMYLCASTLSQGPNQPQHFGDGTRLSIL.

V is TRBV28 and J is TRBJ1-5; D perhaps matches TRBD1 (6 bases). The germline V gene has CDR1 MDHEN and CDR2 SYDVKM. Trimming left V 5 bases short and J 1 base short, with 15 bases between. The CDR3 loop spans 16 amino acids. Here the CDR3 DNA reads TGTGCCAGCAGTCCTTTGGGGGGCGGGAGCAATCAGCCCCAGCATTTT. Its translation: CASSPLGGGSNQPQHF.

This chain uses TRBV28 with TRBJ2-2; D remains unclear. The CDR3 totals 15 residues. Trimming removed 2 bases at V and 4 bases at J, with 11 bases between. The germline CDR1 and CDR2 sequences are MDHEN and SYDVKM. The CDR3 region has the DNA TGTGCCAGCAGTTTAGGTCCGCCCAGCACCGGGGAGCTGTTTTTT. The encoded protein is CASSLGPPSTGELFF. The entire variable domain, with the rest obtained from reference TRBV28 and TRBJ2-2, is as follows: DVKVTQSSRYLVKRTGEKVFLECVQDMDHENMFWYRQDPGLGLRLIYFSYDVKMKEKGDIPEGYSVSREKKERFSLILESASTNQTSMYLCASSLGPPSTGELFFGEGSRLTVL.

The chain recombines TRBV25-1 with TRBJ2-1, with D perhaps given as TRBD1 or TRBD2 (5 bases each). CDR1 and CDR2 from the germline V gene are MGHDK and SYGVNS. The CDR3 extends over 13 amino acids. V lost 7 bases to trimming and J lost 0 bases, with 7 bases between them. In nucleotides, the CDR3 is TGTGCCAGCACTGGGGGCTCCTACAATGAGCAGTTCTTC. Translation: CASTGGSYNEQFF.

V usage is TRBV18 and J usage is TRBJ2-5, with D perhaps given as TRBD1 or TRBD2 (5 bases each). V was clipped by 1 base and J by 4 bases, with 10 bases between them. This CDR3 comprises 14 residues. CDR1 and CDR2 (germline): KGHSH, LQKENI. The CDR3 sequence: CASSPLRGAETQYF. Written as DNA, the CDR3 is TGTGCCAGCTCACCACTCCGGGGCGCAGAGACCCAGTACTTC.

The genes are TRBV7-6 and TRBJ2-3, with D unresolved. The length of the CDR3 is 15 residues. From germline, CDR1 is SGHVS and CDR2 FNYEAQ. Trimming cost V 2 bases and J 0 bases, with 9 bases left between them. CDR3 DNA: TGTGCCAGCAGCTTAACTCCATTTAGCACAGATACGCAGTATTTT. This gives the protein CASSLTPFSTDTQYF.

The genes are TRBV18 and TRBJ2-3; D possibly matches TRBD1 or TRBD2 (5 bases each). The CDR3 loop spans 14 amino acids. The V gene's germline CDR1 is KGHSH and CDR2 LQKENI. V was pared by 3 bases and J by 7 bases, with 14 bases between. The CDR3 here is CASSPSRDRYTQYF. DNA of the CDR3: TGTGCCAGCTCACCGAGCCGGGACCGCTATACGCAGTATTTT. The complete variable domain, with remaining parts taken from reference TRBV18 and TRBJ2-3, reads NAGVMQNPRHLVRRRGQEARLRCSPMKGHSHVYWYRQLPEEGLKFMVYLQKENIIDESGMPKERFSAEFPKEGPSILRIQQVVRGDSAAYFCASSPSRDRYTQYFGPGTRLTVL.

The chain links TRBV18 to TRBJ1-2; the D is unclear. Germline V gene sequence: CDR1 KGHSH, CDR2 LQKENI. The CDR3 contains 13 residues. The V end was cut by 4 bases, the J end by 4 bases, with 10 bases between. CDR3 nucleotides: TGTGCCAGCTCACAGGGAGTCGGCTATGGCTACACCTTC. This translates into CASSQGVGYGYTF. Based on the CDR3 plus reference TRBV18 and TRBJ1-2, the full variable domain is NAGVMQNPRHLVRRRGQEARLRCSPMKGHSHVYWYRQLPEEGLKFMVYLQKENIIDESGMPKERFSAEFPKEGPSILRIQQVVRGDSAAYFCASSQGVGYGYTFGSGTRLTVV.

This clone was detected only a few times. The V and J genes are TRBV6-5 and TRBJ1-3; D is unclear. The CDR3 loop spans 15 amino acids. Germline assignment: CDR1 MNHEY and CDR2 SVGAGI. Between the trimmed V and J ends, which lost 0 bases and 0 bases, there was a span of 6 bases. CDR3 in DNA: TGTGCCAGCAGTTACTCAGCGACCTCTGGAAACACCATATATTTT. Its translation: CASSYSATSGNTIYF.